These 5 T cell receptor beta chains share one sample of origin, sequenced in a study of siplizumab effects on memory and regulatory T cells. Repertoires were generated with immunoSEQ multiplex PCR, while TCRdb's copy carries only in-frame clones and drops some. Seen here are 3,000 to 3,500 clones, roughly 50% observed once, and the top ten hold about 40%. Mixed lymphocyte reaction cells were cocultured at 37°C for five to seven days. The antigens these receptors bind are not known. Sequencing was performed on CFSE-low (dividing) CD8+ T cells sorted from an allogeneic mixed lymphocyte reaction. These receptors all come from a human donor in good health; the cells came from an allogeneic mixed lymphocyte reaction. Some clones in this sample may be carry-over from other donors' samples.

This clone turned up a few times. V is TRBV7-9 and J is TRBJ1-2; D may be TRBD1 (6 bases). The germline V and J ends were trimmed by 3 bases and 4 bases, with 9 bases remaining between them. Per the germline V gene, CDR1 is SEHNR and CDR2 is FQNEAQ (reference sequence). The CDR3 runs to 13 residues. The CDR3 DNA reads as TGTGCCAGCAGCTTGGCGGACAGCTATGGCTACACCTTC. Translating it yields CASSLADSYGYTF.

The chain carries TRBV7-9 and TRBJ2-7; tentatively, D is TRBD1 (6 bases). Germline loops: CDR1 SEHNR, CDR2 FQNEAQ (reference sequence). Between the trimmed V and J ends, which lost 6 bases and 5 bases, there was a span of 17 bases. The CDR3 runs 14 residues. Written as DNA, the CDR3 is TGTGCCAGCAGTCACCCACTACACAGGGACGAGCAGTACTTC. It encodes CASSHPLHRDEQYF.

This chain connects TRBV7-9 to TRBJ2-2; a weak D match, TRBD2 (6 bases). The CDR3 consists of 18 residues. CDR1 SEHNR and CDR2 FQNEAQ come from the germline V gene (reference sequence). V lost 5 bases and J lost 0, with 19 bases in between. CDR3 amino acids: CASSPHPGLQANTGELFF. The CDR3 coding sequence is TGTGCCAGCAGCCCACACCCGGGACTGCAAGCGAACACCGGGGAGCTGTTTTTT. Based on the CDR3 plus reference TRBV7-9 and TRBJ2-2, the full variable domain is DTGVSQNPRHKITKRGQNVTFRCDPISEHNRLYWYRQTLGQGPEFLTYFQNEAQLEKSRLLSDRFSAERPKGSFSTLEIQRTEQGDSAMYLCASSPHPGLQANTGELFFGEGSRLTVL.

The chain couples TRBV19 to TRBJ2-3, with D tentatively TRBD2 (5 bases). The CDR3 loop spans 15 amino acids. V lost 3 bases, J lost 5 bases, and 15 bases lay in between. Germline V lookup: CDR1 LNHDA, CDR2 SQIVND (reference sequence). The CDR3 protein is CASSISSGGGDTQYF. The DNA of the CDR3 is TGTGCCAGTAGTATTTCAAGCGGAGGAGGAGATACGCAGTATTTT. The full variable domain, completed using reference TRBV19 and TRBJ2-3, is DGGITQSPKYLFRKEGQNVTLSCEQNLNHDAMYWYRQDPGQGLRLIYYSQIVNDFQKGDIAEGYSVSREKKESFPLTVTSAQKNPTAFYLCASSISSGGGDTQYFGPGTRLTVL.

This chain connects TRBV4-1 to TRBJ2-2, with D perhaps TRBD1 or TRBD2 (5 bases each). This CDR3 spans 17 amino acids. In germline, CDR1 is MGHRA, CDR2 YSYEKL. V was clipped by 3 bases and J by 1 base, with 15 bases between them. As DNA, the CDR3 is TGCGCCAGCAGCCATGTACGGGACGGATTGAACACCGGGGAGCTGTTTTTT. Translation gives CASSHVRDGLNTGELFF.